A single sample is the source of the 20 T cell receptor beta chains below, sequenced in a study of spatial heterogeneity in lung cancer. One entry per CDR3 protein, called by TCRdb with MiXCR from the 5' RACE reads. Found here are about 120,000 distinct CDR3 sequences, 9% to 15% of them singletons; the top ten hold 16%. Time point here: blood at routine non-recurrence follow-up after resection. Whole RNA came from tumor, nontumor lung or frozen PBMC and was sequenced without being sorted. The sequencing here drew on PBMCs, taken at follow-up. All receptors come from a male donor with early-stage non-small cell lung cancer.

The rearrangement uses TRBV7-2 and TRBJ1-6; D call uncertain. With 1 base removed from V and 11 bases from J, the gap between germline ends came to 9 bases. Looked up from germline, CDR1 is SGHTA and CDR2 is FQGNSA. This CDR3 is 13 amino acids long. CDR3 sequence reads: CASSLDPTPPLHF. The CDR3 region has the DNA TGTGCCAGCAGCTTAGATCCGACTCCACCCCTCCACTTT.

This clonotype occurred a few times. V and J are TRBV5-5 and TRBJ2-2, with D uncertain. Per the germline V gene, CDR1 is SGHKS and CDR2 is YYEKEE (reference sequence). V gave up 0 bases and J gave up 0 bases, with 9 bases separating them. The CDR3 spans 16 residues. CDR3 region: CASSLAWSSNTGELFF. In nucleotides, the CDR3 is TGTGCCAGCAGCTTGGCCTGGAGTTCGAACACCGGGGAGCTGTTTTTT.

The chain combines TRBV5-3 with TRBJ2-2; 9 bases match TRBD1. TRBV5-3 is annotated as an ORF whose role is uncertain. Trimming removed 4 bases from V and 3 bases from J; junction bases left unmatched: 4. The CDR3 has 15 amino acids. In DNA form, the CDR3 reads TGTGCCAGAAGCCCAGGGACAGGGTACACCGGGGAGCTGTTTTTT. Translating gives CARSPGTGYTGELFF.

This clonotype was picked up many times. The chain uses TRBV4-1 and TRBJ1-6, with D perhaps matching TRBD1 (5 bases). Trimming removed 4 bases from V and 0 bases from J, with 10 bases in between. Germline V gene data show CDR1 as MGHRA and CDR2 as YSYEKL. There are 16 residues in the CDR3. For the CDR3, the DNA is TGCGCCAGCAGCCGAGACAGCCTCTCCTATAATTCACCCCTCCACTTT. Amino acid sequence: CASSRDSLSYNSPLHF.

This clonotype appeared a few times. The chain is built from TRBV3-1 and TRBJ2-3; 11 bases map to TRBD2. Germline V lookup: CDR1 LGHDT, CDR2 YNNKEL (reference sequence). Trimming cost V 6 bases and J 5 bases; bases outside gene matches: 10. This CDR3 has 16 residues. The CDR3 is CASSGTSGNIIDTQYF. Written as DNA, the CDR3 is TGTGCCAGCAGTGGGACTAGCGGTAACATCATAGATACGCAGTATTTT.

A few counts support this clonotype. V is TRBV7-9 and J is TRBJ2-1, with D uncertain. The length of the CDR3 is 11 residues. The ends were cut back, 3 bases at V and 8 bases at J, with 5 bases in the middle. Germline V gives CDR1 SEHNR, CDR2 FQNEAQ (reference sequence). The DNA of the CDR3 is TGTGCCAGCAGCTTCGGACATGAGCAGTTCTTC. Its translation: CASSFGHEQFF.

This clonotype was seen a handful of times. The genes are TRBV7-9 and TRBJ1-4; tentatively, D is TRBD1 (5 bases). The V gene's germline CDR1 is SEHNR and CDR2 FQNEAQ (reference sequence). The CDR3 covers 14 residues. V gave up 2 bases and J gave up 5 bases, with 9 bases separating them. CDR3 protein: CASSLKAGNEKLFF. DNA for the CDR3: TGTGCCAGCAGCTTAAAGGCAGGGAATGAAAAACTGTTTTTT.

This chain links TRBV2 with TRBJ2-6, with TRBD2 as a possible D gene (6 bases). The V gene's germline CDR1 is SNHLY and CDR2 FYNNEI. V dropped 7 bases and J dropped 4 bases, with 17 bases sitting between them. This CDR3 has 16 amino acids. The CDR3 protein is CASTSLGGLGANVLTF. The DNA for the CDR3 is TGTGCCAGCACCAGTCTTGGAGGGTTAGGGGCCAACGTCCTGACTTTC.

This clonotype appeared a few times. V gene TRBV19 combines with J gene TRBJ2-5; D possibly corresponds to TRBD2 (6 bases). The CDR3 length is 14 residues. V was trimmed by 5 bases and J by 2 bases, leaving 12 bases between them. From germline, CDR1 is LNHDA and CDR2 SQIVND (reference sequence). This chain's CDR3 is CASSLGGLQETQYF. For the CDR3, the DNA is TGTGCCAGTAGTCTTGGGGGACTGCAAGAGACCCAGTACTTC.

This clonotype turned up a few times. The J gene is TRBJ1-2, the V gene TRBV28, with D hard to call. V lost 3 bases, J lost 1 base, and 9 bases lay in between. This CDR3 has 14 residues. Germline values: CDR1 MDHEN, CDR2 SYDVKM. CDR3 in amino acids: CASSFERINYGYTF. CDR3 bases: TGTGCCAGCAGTTTCGAACGGATTAACTATGGCTACACCTTC.

The rearrangement uses TRBV5-1 and TRBJ1-1, with 7 bases fitting TRBD1. Germline V gene data show CDR1 as SGHRS and CDR2 as YFSETQ. V was clipped by 1 base and J by 7 bases; unmatched bases: 1. The CDR3 spans 12 residues. CDR3 in amino acids: CASSLQGVEAFF. CDR3 in DNA: TGCGCCAGCAGCTTGCAGGGGGTTGAAGCTTTCTTT.

The rearrangement uses TRBV5-4 and TRBJ1-1; 8 bases are shared with TRBD1. The V and J ends lost 4 bases and 4 bases, in that order; junction bases with no gene match: 9. Germline CDR1 reads SGHNT; CDR2 reads YYREEE (reference sequence). CDR3 length: 15 residues. CDR3 loop: CASSTRQGRGTEAFF. As DNA, the CDR3 is TGTGCCAGCAGCACGAGACAGGGGAGGGGCACTGAAGCTTTCTTT.

The V call is TRBV11-2, the J call TRBJ2-1, with 8 bases matching TRBD1. The V gene end was trimmed by 2 bases and the J gene end by 2 bases; junction bases not matched to a gene: 8. In germline, CDR1 is SGHAT, CDR2 FQNNGV. The CDR3 is 17 residues long. CDR3 nucleotide sequence: TGTGCCAGCAGCTTACTTGTCGGACAGGGACCCTACAATGAGCAGTTCTTC. Its protein product is CASSLLVGQGPYNEQFF.

This clonotype was seen many times. The DNA of the CDR3 is TGCGCCAGCAGTGAGTCCCCCGGGTTGGGCTACACTGAAGCTTTCTTT. This translates into CASSESPGLGYTEAFF. The V and J genes are TRBV10-2 and TRBJ1-1; D gene ambiguous. The V gene lost 0 bases and the J gene lost 3 bases, with 14 bases spanning the gap. CDR1 is WSHSY and CDR2 is SAAADI in the germline V gene. CDR3 size: 16 residues.

This clonotype has just a few counts. J is TRBJ1-1 and V is TRBV3-1; D is ambiguous. The germline V gene encodes CDR1 LGHDT and CDR2 YNNKEL (reference sequence). The CDR3 spans 16 residues. Trimming shortened V by 4 bases and J by 6 bases, and 21 bases separated the two germline ends. CDR3 amino acids: CASSPGLAGPRPEAFF. As DNA, the CDR3 is TGTGCCAGCAGCCCCGGACTGGCGGGCCCCCGACCTGAAGCTTTCTTT.

The gene calls are TRBV10-3 and TRBJ1-6, with 8 bases that match TRBD1. The CDR3 is made up of 14 amino acids. In germline, CDR1 is ENHRY, CDR2 SYGVKD. The J segment lost 5 bases and the V segment lost 5 bases, leaving 2 bases of the junction unmatched. CDR3 nucleotide sequence: TGTGCCATCAGTCAGACAGGGGATAATTCACCCCTCCACTTT. Protein product: CAISQTGDNSPLHF.

The CDR3 coding sequence is TGTGCCAGCAGCTTAGCGATGACCTCCACGACCTACGAGCAGTACTTC. It encodes CASSLAMTSTTYEQYF. This chain joins TRBV7-2 and TRBJ2-7; D is unresolved. Trimming removed 0 bases at V and 2 bases at J, with 14 bases between. Germline CDR1 and CDR2: SGHTA and FQGNSA. The length of the CDR3 is 16 residues. The full variable domain, in which reference TRBV7-2 and TRBJ2-7 provide the parts outside the CDR3, is GAGVSQSPSNKVTEKGKDVELRCDPISGHTALYWYRQSLGQGLEFLIYFQGNSAPDKSGLPSDRFSAERTGGSVSTLTIQRTQQEDSAVYLCASSLAMTSTTYEQYFGPGTRLTVT.

This clonotype has just a few counts. The chain recombines TRBV6-2 or TRBV6-3 with TRBJ2-3; D is perhaps TRBD2 (5 bases). V shed 2 bases and J shed 5 bases, with 20 bases lying between them. Per germline, CDR1 MNHEY and CDR2 SVGEGT. The CDR3 spans 17 residues. CDR3 DNA sequence: TGTGCCAGCAGTTACGGGTCTGCAGCGGAGTTCCGAGATACGCAGTATTTT. This encodes CASSYGSAAEFRDTQYF.

The V call is TRBV24-1, the J call TRBJ1-4; the match to TRBD1 covers 11 bases. There are 16 residues in the CDR3. The ends lost 3 bases at V and 2 bases at J; junction bases unmatched: 1. Germline CDR1 reads KGHDR; CDR2 reads SFDVKD. CDR3 sequence: CATSDGTGGTNEKLFF. As DNA, the CDR3 is TGTGCCACCAGTGATGGGACAGGGGGGACTAATGAAAAACTGTTTTTT.

The chain uses TRBV6-1 and TRBJ2-3, with 12 bases that match TRBD2. Germline CDR1 reads MNHNS; CDR2 reads SASEGT. The CDR3 totals 16 residues. Trimming at V came to 0 bases and at J to 6 bases, leaving 4 bases not matched to a gene. The CDR3 spells CASSEALAGGSDTQYF. The CDR3 DNA reads as TGTGCCAGCAGTGAAGCGCTAGCGGGGGGGTCCGATACGCAGTATTTT.